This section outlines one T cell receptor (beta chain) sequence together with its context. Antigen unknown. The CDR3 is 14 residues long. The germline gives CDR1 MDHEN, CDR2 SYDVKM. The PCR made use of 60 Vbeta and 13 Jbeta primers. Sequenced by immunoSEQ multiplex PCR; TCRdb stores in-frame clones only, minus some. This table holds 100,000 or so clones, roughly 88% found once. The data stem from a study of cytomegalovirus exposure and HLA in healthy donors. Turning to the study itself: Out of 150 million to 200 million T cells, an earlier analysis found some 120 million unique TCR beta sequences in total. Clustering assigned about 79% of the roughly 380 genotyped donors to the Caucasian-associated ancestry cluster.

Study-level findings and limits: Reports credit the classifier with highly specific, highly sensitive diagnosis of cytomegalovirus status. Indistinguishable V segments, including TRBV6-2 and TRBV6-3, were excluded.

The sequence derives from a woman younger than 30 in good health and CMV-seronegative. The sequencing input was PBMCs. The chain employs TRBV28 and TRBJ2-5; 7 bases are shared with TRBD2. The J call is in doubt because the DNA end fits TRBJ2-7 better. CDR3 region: CASSWGEGPYEQYF. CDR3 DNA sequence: TGTGCCAGCAGCTGGGGGGAGGGCCCCTACGAGCAGTACTTC.